A single sample is the source of the 4 T cell receptor beta chains below, sequenced in a study of PD-1 blockade in classical Hodgkin lymphoma. Libraries were prepared by immunoSEQ multiplex PCR; TCRdb keeps only in-frame clonotypes and omits some of them. The table records about 54,000 clones, less than 95% of them present only once. Every single patient, without exception, relapsed after autologous stem cell transplantation, and brentuximab vedotin exposure varied. The specimen comprised peripheral blood mononuclear cells (PBMCs), sampled before the second cycle of nivolumab. These receptors were taken from a human donor with classical Hodgkin lymphoma.

This sequence joins TRBV19 and TRBJ2-5, with 13 bases aligning to TRBD2. Per the germline V gene, CDR1 is LNHDA and CDR2 is SQIVND (reference sequence). The J segment lost 6 bases and the V segment lost 0 bases, leaving 4 bases of the junction unmatched. This CDR3 contains 16 residues. As DNA, the CDR3 is TGTGCCAGTAGTATAGAACTAGCGGGGGGGCTGCAGACCCAGTACTTC. Translating gives CASSIELAGGLQTQYF.

This chain connects TRBV6-1 to TRBJ2-7; D is possibly TRBD1 or TRBD2 (6 bases each). Trimming took off 4 bases at V and 2 bases at J, with 18 bases between the two ends. Germline values: CDR1 MNHNS, CDR2 SASEGT. This CDR3 is built from 16 residues. Written as DNA, the CDR3 is TGTGCCAGCAGTGCACCCGGAGGGACACTTCCCTACGAGCAGTACTTC. Translation: CASSAPGGTLPYEQYF.

This clone has a single count. The DNA of the CDR3 is TGTGCCAGCAGGCAGCCAATGGCCTACAATGAGCAGTTCTTC. Amino acids: CASRQPMAYNEQFF. The V and J genes are TRBV19 and TRBJ2-1; no clear D gene. V lost 9 bases, J lost 2 bases, and 14 bases lay in between. This CDR3 has 14 amino acids. CDR1 is LNHDA and CDR2 is SQIVND in the germline V gene (reference sequence).

The chain is built from TRBV6-1 and TRBJ2-5; 11 nucleotides match TRBD2. The CDR3 sequence is 16 residues long. J lost 6 bases, V lost 2 bases, and 8 bases had no gene match. The germline V gene encodes CDR1 MNHNS and CDR2 SASEGT. CDR3 DNA: TGTGCCAGCAGTGAACTTATTAGCGGGGGGGCGAAGACCCAGTACTTC. Protein product: CASSELISGGAKTQYF.